These 6 T cell receptor beta chains were all obtained from the same sample, sequenced in a study of T-cell memory formation after mild COVID-19. TCRdb independently ran MiXCR on the 5' RACE reads; one entry per CDR3 protein. The sample holds about 410,000 distinct CDR3 sequences, around 17% seen once. The source material was PBMCs or a T cell subset sorted from them (not recorded which). All receptors come from a young man who had mild COVID-19 (a few samples of this study predate the infection). Cell type and time point are not known.

This clonotype was counted a few times. The chain couples TRBV4-2 to TRBJ1-5; 10 bases align to TRBD1. The V and J ends lost 3 bases and 7 bases, in that order; junction bases with no gene match: 6. There are 15 residues in the CDR3. Looked up from germline, CDR1 is LGHNA and CDR2 is YNFKEQ. The CDR3 sequence is CASSHGTGARQPQHF. In DNA form, the CDR3 reads TGTGCCAGCAGCCACGGGACAGGGGCCCGCCAGCCCCAGCATTTT.

This clonotype was observed a handful of times. V is TRBV10-3 and J is TRBJ2-5, with 10 bases identical to TRBD2. V lost 10 bases and J lost 4; bases outside the gene matches: 6. The CDR3 has 13 residues. CDR1 and CDR2 (germline): ENHRY, SYGVKD. CDR3 in amino acids: CATSTSGAETQYF. CDR3 bases: TGTGCCACCTCAACTAGCGGGGCAGAGACCCAGTACTTC.

The chain links TRBV29-1 to TRBJ1-1, with D uncertain. CDR1 SQVTM and CDR2 ANQGSEA come from the germline V gene. The CDR3 has 13 residues. The germline V and J ends were trimmed by 5 bases and 4 bases, with 14 bases remaining between them. This chain's CDR3 is CSVFGLEVTEAFF. As DNA, the CDR3 is TGCAGCGTTTTCGGTCTAGAGGTCACTGAAGCTTTCTTT.

The chain is built from TRBV6-6 and TRBJ2-7; a possible D gene is TRBD2 (6 bases). This CDR3 comprises 12 residues. V lost 7 bases and J 4 bases, leaving 11 bases between the germline ends. Germline-derived CDR1 and CDR2 are MNHNY and SVGAGI (reference sequence). DNA of the CDR3: TGTGCCAGCAACTCGGGGAGGTACGAGCAGTACTTC. This sequence encodes CASNSGRYEQYF.

This clonotype was recorded a few times. The chain has TRBV20-1 and TRBJ2-2; D gene uncertain. V was shortened by 2 bases and J by 5 bases, with 6 bases between the two germline ends. CDR1 and CDR2 (germline): DFQATT, SNEGSKA (reference sequence). The length of the CDR3 is 12 residues. The CDR3 loop reads CSARHGTGELFF. CDR3 nucleotide sequence: TGCAGTGCTAGACATGGGACCGGGGAGCTGTTTTTT.

V usage is TRBV20-1 and J usage is TRBJ2-3, with a possible D match to TRBD1 (6 bases). CDR1 and CDR2 (germline): DFQATT, SNEGSKA (reference sequence). The CDR3 extends over 15 amino acids. V was clipped by 6 bases and J by 4 bases, with 20 bases between them. As DNA, the CDR3 is TGCAGTGCAGAATCGGACAGTGGGGTCCCAGATACGCAGTATTTT. It specifies CSAESDSGVPDTQYF.